This T cell receptor beta chain was sequenced for a study of T cell changes during pregnancy in multiple sclerosis (dated by TCRdb to between 2018 and 2021). In the study overall: The study looked at changes in the T cell repertoire across pregnancy in women with multiple sclerosis.

Remarks on this clone: There is no known antigen for this receptor. Base qualities are not at hand, and no much larger clone is one base apart.

Library preparation used the immunoSEQ multiplex PCR assay. TCRdb holds this immuneACCESS table with in-frame rearrangements only. Some clones are missing; in checked studies, unresolved V genes explain under half, and the rest has no known cause. The sample table records 70,000 to 95,000 clones; approximately 92% of these occur just once. The top ten constitute about 0.72% of the sample. CDR3 length: 12 amino acids, cysteine to phenylalanine. Only the CDR3 DNA stays, 36 bases, in frame from base 1. The junction shows trimming of 9 bases on V and 1 base on J, and the gene matches do not reach 0 bases of it. The germline V gene (reference sequence) yields MNHEY for CDR1 and SMNVEV for CDR2.

The receptor's source is a female donor in good health, enrolled as a control in a pregnancy study. The chain links TRBV27 with TRBJ1-1, with 9 junctional bases fitting TRBD1. Sample: peripheral blood, taken in the second trimester of pregnancy. The CDR3 region reads CARQGANTEAFF. The sequenced DNA is TGTGCCAGACAGGGGGCGAACACTGAAGCTTTCTTT.